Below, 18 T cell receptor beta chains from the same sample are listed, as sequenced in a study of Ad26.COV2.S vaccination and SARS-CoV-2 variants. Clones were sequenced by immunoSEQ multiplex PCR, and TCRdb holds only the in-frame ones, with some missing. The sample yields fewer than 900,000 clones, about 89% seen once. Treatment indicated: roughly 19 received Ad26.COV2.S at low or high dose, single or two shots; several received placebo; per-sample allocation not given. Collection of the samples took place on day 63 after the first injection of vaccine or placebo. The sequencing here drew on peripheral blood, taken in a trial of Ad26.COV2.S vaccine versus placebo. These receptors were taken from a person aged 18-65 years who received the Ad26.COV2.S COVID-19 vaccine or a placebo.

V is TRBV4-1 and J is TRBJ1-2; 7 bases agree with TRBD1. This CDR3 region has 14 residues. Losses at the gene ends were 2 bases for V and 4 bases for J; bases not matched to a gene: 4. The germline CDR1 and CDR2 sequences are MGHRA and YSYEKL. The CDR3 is CASSQSGTVYGYTF. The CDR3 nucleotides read TGCGCCAGCAGCCAATCCGGGACAGTCTATGGCTACACCTTC.

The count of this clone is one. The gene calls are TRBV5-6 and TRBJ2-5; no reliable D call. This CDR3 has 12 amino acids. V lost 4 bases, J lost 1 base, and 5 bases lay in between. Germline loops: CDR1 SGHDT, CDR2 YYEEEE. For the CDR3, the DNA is TGTGCCAGCAGCATAAGCCAAGAGACCCAGTACTTC. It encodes CASSISQETQYF.

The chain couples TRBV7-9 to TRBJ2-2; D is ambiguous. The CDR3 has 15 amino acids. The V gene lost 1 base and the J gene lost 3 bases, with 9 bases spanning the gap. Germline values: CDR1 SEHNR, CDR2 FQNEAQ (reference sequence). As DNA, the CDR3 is TGTGCCAGCAGCTTAGTAGGTCTCCACACCGGGGAGCTGTTTTTT. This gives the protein CASSLVGLHTGELFF.

The CDR3 DNA sequence: TGTGCCACCAGTGGGGACGACGGCTATGGCTACACCTTC. Translating it yields CATSGDDGYGYTF. This rearrangement joins TRBV24-1 to TRBJ1-2; tentatively, D is TRBD1 (5 bases). Germline V lookup: CDR1 KGHDR, CDR2 SFDVKD. CDR3 length equals 13 residues. V lost 5 bases to trimming and J lost 4 bases, with 10 bases between them.

CDR3 protein: CATSEGRGTGVNEQFF. CDR3 in DNA: TGTGCCACCAGTGAGGGGCGGGGGACGGGTGTCAATGAGCAGTTCTTC. J is TRBJ2-1 and V is TRBV24-1; TRBD2 aligns across 7 bases. Germline V gene data show CDR1 as KGHDR and CDR2 as SFDVKD. V lost 4 bases and J lost 6; bases outside the gene matches: 11. This CDR3 is built from 16 residues.

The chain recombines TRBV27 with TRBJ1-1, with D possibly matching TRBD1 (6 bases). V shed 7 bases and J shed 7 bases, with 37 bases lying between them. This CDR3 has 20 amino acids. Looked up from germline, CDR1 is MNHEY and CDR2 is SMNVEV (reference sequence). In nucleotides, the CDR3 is TGTGCCAGCACCCCGTTTCTACAGTTCAGGGGAGGTAGTCGAGGGGGTGAAGCTTTCTTT. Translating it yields CASTPFLQFRGGSRGGEAFF.

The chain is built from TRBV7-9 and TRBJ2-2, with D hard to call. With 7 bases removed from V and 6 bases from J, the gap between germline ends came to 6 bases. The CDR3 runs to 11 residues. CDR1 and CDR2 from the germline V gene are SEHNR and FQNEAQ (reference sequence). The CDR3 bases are TGTGCCAGCACTAACCCCGGGGAGCTGTTTTTT. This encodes CASTNPGELFF.

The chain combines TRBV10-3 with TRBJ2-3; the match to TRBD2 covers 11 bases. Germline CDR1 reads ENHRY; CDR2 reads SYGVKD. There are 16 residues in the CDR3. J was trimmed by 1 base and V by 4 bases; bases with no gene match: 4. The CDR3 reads CAISVAGGPGTDTQYF. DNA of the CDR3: TGTGCCATCAGTGTAGCGGGAGGGCCGGGCACAGATACGCAGTATTTT.

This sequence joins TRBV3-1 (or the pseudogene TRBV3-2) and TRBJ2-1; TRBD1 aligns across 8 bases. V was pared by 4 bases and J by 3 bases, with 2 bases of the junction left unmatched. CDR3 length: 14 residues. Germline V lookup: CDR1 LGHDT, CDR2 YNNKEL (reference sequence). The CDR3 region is CASSLGQGYNEQFF. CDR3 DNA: TGTGCCAGCAGCCTTGGACAGGGCTACAATGAGCAGTTCTTC.

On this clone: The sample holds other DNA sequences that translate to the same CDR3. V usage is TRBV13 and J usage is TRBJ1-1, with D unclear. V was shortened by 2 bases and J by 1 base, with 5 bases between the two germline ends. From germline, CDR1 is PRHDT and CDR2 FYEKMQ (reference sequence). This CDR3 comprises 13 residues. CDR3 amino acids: CASSLRPNTEAFF. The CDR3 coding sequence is TGTGCCAGCAGCTTAAGACCGAACACTGAAGCTTTCTTT.

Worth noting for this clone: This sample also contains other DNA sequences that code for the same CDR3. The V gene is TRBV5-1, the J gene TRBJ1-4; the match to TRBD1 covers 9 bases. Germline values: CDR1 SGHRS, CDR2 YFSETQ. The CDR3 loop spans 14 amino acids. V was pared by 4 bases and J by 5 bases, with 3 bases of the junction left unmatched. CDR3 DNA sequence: TGCGCCAGCAGCCCGGGACAGGGAAATGAAAAACTGTTTTTT. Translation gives CASSPGQGNEKLFF.

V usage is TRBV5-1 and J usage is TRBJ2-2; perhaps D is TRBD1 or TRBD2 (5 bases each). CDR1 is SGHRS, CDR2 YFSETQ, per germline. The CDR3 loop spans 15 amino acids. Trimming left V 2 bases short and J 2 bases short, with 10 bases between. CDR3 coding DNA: TGCGCCAGCAGCTTAGGGACCGCTAACACCGGGGAGCTGTTTTTT. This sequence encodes CASSLGTANTGELFF.

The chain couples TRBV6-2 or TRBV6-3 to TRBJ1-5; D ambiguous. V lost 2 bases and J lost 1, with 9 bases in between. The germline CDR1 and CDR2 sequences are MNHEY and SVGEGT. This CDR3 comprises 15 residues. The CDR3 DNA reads TGTGCCAGCAGTTACGCGTTGGGGAGCAATCAGCCCCAGCATTTT. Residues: CASSYALGSNQPQHF.

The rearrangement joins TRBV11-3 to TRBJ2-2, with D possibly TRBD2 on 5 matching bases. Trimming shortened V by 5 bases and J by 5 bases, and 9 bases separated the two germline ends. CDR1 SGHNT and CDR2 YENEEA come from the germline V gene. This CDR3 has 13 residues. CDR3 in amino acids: CASSLSGTGELFF. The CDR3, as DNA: TGTGCCAGCAGCCTGTCGGGGACCGGGGAGCTGTTTTTT. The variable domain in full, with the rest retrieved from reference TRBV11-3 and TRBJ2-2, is EAGVVQSPRYKIIEKKQPVAFWCNPISGHNTLYWYLQNLGQGPELLIRYENEEAVDDSQLPKDRFSAERLKGVDSTLKIQPAELGDSAVYLCASSLSGTGELFFGEGSRLTVL.

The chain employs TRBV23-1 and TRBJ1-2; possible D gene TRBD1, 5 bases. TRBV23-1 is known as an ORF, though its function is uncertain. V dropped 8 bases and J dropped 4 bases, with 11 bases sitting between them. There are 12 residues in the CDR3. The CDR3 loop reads CASLGTGYGYTF. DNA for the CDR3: TGCGCCAGCCTGGGGACGGGCTATGGCTACACCTTC.

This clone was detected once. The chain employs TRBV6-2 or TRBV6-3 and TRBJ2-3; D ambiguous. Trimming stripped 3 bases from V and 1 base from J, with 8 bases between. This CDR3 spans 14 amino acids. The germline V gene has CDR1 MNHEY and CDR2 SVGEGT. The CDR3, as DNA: TGTGCCAGCAGTTATTTGTCACGCACAGATACGCAGTATTTT. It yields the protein CASSYLSRTDTQYF.

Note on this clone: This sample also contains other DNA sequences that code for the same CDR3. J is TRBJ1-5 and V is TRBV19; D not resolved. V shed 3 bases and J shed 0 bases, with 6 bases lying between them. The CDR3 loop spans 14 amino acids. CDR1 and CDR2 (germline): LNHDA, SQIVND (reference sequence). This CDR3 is CASSISGSNQPQHF. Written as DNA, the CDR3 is TGTGCCAGTAGTATTTCTGGTAGCAATCAGCCCCAGCATTTT.

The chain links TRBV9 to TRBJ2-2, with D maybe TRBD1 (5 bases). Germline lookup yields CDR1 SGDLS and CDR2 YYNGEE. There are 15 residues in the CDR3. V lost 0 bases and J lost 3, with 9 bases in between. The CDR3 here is CASSVESGYTGELFF. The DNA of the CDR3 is TGTGCCAGCAGCGTAGAGTCAGGGTACACCGGGGAGCTGTTTTTT. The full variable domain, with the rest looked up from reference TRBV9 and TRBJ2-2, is DSGVTQTPKHLITATGQRVTLRCSPRSGDLSVYWYQQSLDQGLQFLIQYYNGEERAKGNILERFSAQQFPDLHSELNLSSLELGDSALYFCASSVESGYTGELFFGEGSRLTVL.